The 28 T cell receptor beta chains below all came from one sample that was sequenced in a study of T cell responses to AZD1222 COVID-19 vaccine. The protocol was immunoSEQ multiplex PCR, while the TCRdb copy is restricted to in-frame clones and leaves out a portion. The sample contains some 110,000 clones, over 90% of which appear only once. Specimen: peripheral blood, collected on day 0 of AZD1222 vaccination. The receptors originated from an adult in good health.

The chain has TRBV7-9 and TRBJ2-7, with 8 bases identical to TRBD2. Germline V CDR1 and CDR2: SEHNR, FQNEAQ (reference sequence). The CDR3 runs 15 residues. Germline trimming cut 3 bases from V and 3 bases from J; bases unmatched to any gene: 7. The DNA for the CDR3 is TGTGCCAGCAGCTTCGGGGGGGAGATACTCTACGAGCAGTACTTC. The encoded protein is CASSFGGEILYEQYF.

The genes are TRBV10-3 and TRBJ1-2; 8 nucleotides align to TRBD1. This CDR3 has 14 residues. Germline assignment: CDR1 ENHRY and CDR2 SYGVKD. J was trimmed by 4 bases and V by 3 bases; bases with no gene match: 4. The CDR3 region has the DNA TGTGCCATCAGTGACCCGGACAGGGCCTATGGCTACACCTTC. It yields the protein CAISDPDRAYGYTF.

The chain joins TRBV7-9 to TRBJ1-1; 7 bases map to TRBD1. Germline V gene lookup returns CDR1 SEHNR and CDR2 FQNEAQ (reference sequence). The trim removed 7 bases at V and 8 bases at J, leaving 7 bases unmatched. This CDR3 is 12 amino acids long. CDR3 amino acids: CASKGQAREAFF. The CDR3 DNA reads TGTGCCAGCAAAGGACAGGCTAGAGAAGCTTTCTTT.

The rearrangement joins TRBV5-5 to TRBJ1-1; D unresolved. CDR1 and CDR2 from the germline V gene are SGHKS and YYEKEE (reference sequence). V was cut by 2 bases and J by 8 bases, with 10 bases left in between. The CDR3 is made up of 12 amino acids. As DNA, the CDR3 is TGTGCCAGCAGCTTAGGTAGGGTCGAAGCTTTCTTT. Its translation: CASSLGRVEAFF.

This clone showed up just once. The V gene is TRBV24-1, the J gene TRBJ2-6; D is perhaps TRBD1 (5 bases). Germline V gives CDR1 KGHDR, CDR2 SFDVKD. The CDR3 runs 16 residues. The V and J ends lost 3 bases and 2 bases respectively, with 10 bases between them. The CDR3 DNA reads as TGTGCCACCAGTGATATGACAGATACTGGGGCCAACGTCCTGACTTTC. This sequence encodes CATSDMTDTGANVLTF.

V is TRBV6-1 and J is TRBJ2-1, with 11 nucleotides matching TRBD2. Germline trimming cut 3 bases from V and 5 bases from J; bases unmatched to any gene: 3. The CDR3 contains 15 residues. The germline gives CDR1 MNHNS, CDR2 SASEGT. The CDR3 here is CASSDRLAGNNEQFF. CDR3 coding DNA: TGTGCCAGCAGTGATAGACTAGCGGGAAACAATGAGCAGTTCTTC.

The J gene is TRBJ2-5, the V gene TRBV7-9; maybe TRBD1 (6 bases). CDR1 is SEHNR and CDR2 is FQNEAQ in the germline V gene (reference sequence). V was pared by 5 bases and J by 2 bases, with 15 bases between. CDR3 length equals 15 residues. Written as DNA, the CDR3 is TGTGCCAGCAGCCCTCCGGGACAAGGACAAGAGACCCAGTACTTC. Its translation is CASSPPGQGQETQYF.

J is TRBJ1-4 and V is TRBV24-1, with D possibly being TRBD1 (5 bases). Germline V gives CDR1 KGHDR, CDR2 SFDVKD. The CDR3 is 14 amino acids. V was clipped by 6 bases and J by 0 bases, with 7 bases between them. The CDR3 protein is CATSKGPTNEKLFF. The CDR3 nucleotides are TGTGCCACCAGTAAGGGACCAACTAATGAAAAACTGTTTTTT.

This sequence joins TRBV5-1 and TRBJ2-3; D is possibly TRBD2 (7 bases). Trimming stripped 7 bases from V and 2 bases from J, with 14 bases between. Germline loops: CDR1 SGHRS, CDR2 YFSETQ. CDR3 length: 14 amino acids. The CDR3: CASSRGALTDTQYF. The CDR3 DNA reads as TGCGCCAGCTCACGGGGGGCGCTCACAGATACGCAGTATTTT.

The chain couples TRBV2 to TRBJ1-3, with 7 bases identical to TRBD1. The CDR3 contains 14 residues. Trimming at V came to 4 bases and at J to 3 bases, leaving 3 bases not matched to a gene. Germline values: CDR1 SNHLY, CDR2 FYNNEI. CDR3 sequence reads: CASSAQGNGNTIYF. In nucleotides, the CDR3 is TGTGCCAGCAGTGCACAGGGGAATGGAAACACCATATATTTT.

This clone was observed a single time. The CDR3 region is CASAESLYNEQFF. CDR3 bases: TGTGCCAGCGCGGAGAGCTTATATAATGAGCAGTTCTTC. The chain recombines TRBV6-5 with TRBJ2-1; D gene uncertain. V shed 8 bases and J shed 7 bases, with 15 bases lying between them. CDR1 is MNHEY, CDR2 SVGAGI, per germline. The CDR3 totals 13 residues.

This chain uses TRBV12-5 with TRBJ1-1; D gene unclear. Between the trimmed V and J ends, which lost 0 bases and 1 base, there was a span of 15 bases. This CDR3 is built from 17 residues. The germline V gene encodes CDR1 LGHNT and CDR2 FRNRAP. This CDR3 is CASGLVPVWSENTEAFF. In DNA, the CDR3 is TGTGCTAGTGGTTTGGTACCGGTTTGGAGCGAGAACACTGAAGCTTTCTTT.

This clone occurred a few times. This chain links TRBV2 with TRBJ2-4; 11 bases line up with TRBD2. This CDR3 has 17 residues. V lost 6 bases, J lost 1 base, and 8 bases stayed unmatched. The germline V gene has CDR1 SNHLY and CDR2 FYNNEI. CDR3 region: CASRHSTSGNAKNIQYF. The CDR3 nucleotides read TGTGCCAGCAGGCATTCGACTAGCGGGAACGCCAAAAACATTCAGTACTTC.

V gene TRBV5-5 combines with J gene TRBJ1-1, with D tentatively TRBD1 (6 bases). This CDR3 spans 12 amino acids. Germline loops: CDR1 SGHKS, CDR2 YYEKEE (reference sequence). Trimming cost V 0 bases and J 11 bases, with 11 bases left between them. The CDR3: CASSLDAGEAFF. DNA of the CDR3: TGTGCCAGCAGCTTGGACGCAGGGGAGGCTTTCTTT.

V usage is TRBV19 and J usage is TRBJ1-4, with D unresolved. Germline V gene data show CDR1 as LNHDA and CDR2 as SQIVND (reference sequence). CDR3 length: 13 residues. The V end was cut by 8 bases, the J end by 8 bases, with 15 bases between. The CDR3: CASGPMIREKLFF. DNA for the CDR3: TGTGCCAGTGGACCGATGATTAGGGAAAAACTGTTTTTT.

The V gene is TRBV5-1, the J gene TRBJ2-5; perhaps TRBD2 as D (5 bases). This CDR3 has 14 amino acids. Germline V gives CDR1 SGHRS, CDR2 YFSETQ. Deletions cut 4 bases from V and 5 bases from J, with 15 bases between. The CDR3 sequence: CASSRRPLGETQYF. CDR3 coding DNA: TGCGCCAGCAGCAGGCGACCACTAGGGGAGACCCAGTACTTC.

The chain combines TRBV19 with TRBJ2-7, with 7 bases lining up with TRBD2. The CDR3 runs 14 residues. Germline values: CDR1 LNHDA, CDR2 SQIVND (reference sequence). The V segment lost 3 bases and the J segment 2 bases; nucleotides outside the gene matches: 4. This CDR3 is CASSIRGRAYEQYF. Written as DNA, the CDR3 is TGTGCCAGTAGTATCCGGGGGAGGGCCTACGAGCAGTACTTC.

V and J are TRBV5-1 and TRBJ2-2, with D perhaps matching TRBD1 (7 bases). The CDR3 runs 17 residues. Trimming removed 0 bases at V and 3 bases at J, with 15 bases between. The germline V gene has CDR1 SGHRS and CDR2 YFSETQ. CDR3 loop: CASSLDLARGDTGELFF. The CDR3 DNA reads as TGCGCCAGCAGCTTGGATTTGGCCAGGGGGGACACCGGGGAGCTGTTTTTT.

This chain connects TRBV9 to TRBJ2-2; 12 positions match TRBD2. Germline V gene data show CDR1 as SGDLS and CDR2 as YYNGEE. This CDR3 spans 19 amino acids. Unmatched junction bases numbered 13, after V lost 0 bases and J lost 7 bases. CDR3 bases: TGTGCCAGCAGCGTAGAAGCTAGCGGGAGGGCCGCGTTGGGCGGGGAGCTGTTTTTT. It specifies CASSVEASGRAALGGELFF.

The genes are TRBV6-6 and TRBJ1-1; a weak D match, TRBD1 (6 bases). The CDR3 extends over 13 amino acids. V was cut by 6 bases and J by 11 bases, with 19 bases left in between. Germline V gives CDR1 MNHNY, CDR2 SVGAGI (reference sequence). The CDR3 sequence: CASSPGGEVSAFF. For the CDR3, the DNA is TGTGCCAGCAGCCCTGGGGGCGAGGTATCTGCTTTCTTT.

The rearrangement uses TRBV3-1 (or the pseudogene TRBV3-2) and TRBJ2-1, with 7 positions matching TRBD1. Trimming at V came to 6 bases and at J to 2 bases, leaving 4 bases not matched to a gene. The germline gives CDR1 LGHDT, CDR2 YNNKEL (reference sequence). The CDR3 runs to 14 residues. CDR3 coding DNA: TGTGCCAGCAGTCGACAGGGCCCCTACAATGAGCAGTTCTTC. As protein: CASSRQGPYNEQFF.

CDR3 sequence (DNA): TGTGCCAGCAGTAATCCCCCGGGCAATCAGCCCCAGCATTTT. Protein: CASSNPPGNQPQHF. V usage is TRBV6-5 and J usage is TRBJ1-5; no clear D. The CDR3 covers 14 residues. Germline CDR1 is MNHEY and CDR2 is SVGAGI. V dropped 5 bases and J dropped 2 bases, with 10 bases sitting between them.

V and J are TRBV5-5 and TRBJ2-7, with 10 nucleotides matching TRBD1. The CDR3 consists of 15 residues. Germline-derived CDR1 and CDR2 are SGHKS and YYEKEE (reference sequence). J lost 2 bases, V lost 4 bases, and 6 bases had no gene match. CDR3 DNA: TGTGCCAGCAGCCAGGGACAGGGGCCCCCCTACGAGCAGTACTTC. The encoded protein is CASSQGQGPPYEQYF.

The gene calls are TRBV11-3 and TRBJ2-5, with TRBD2 matching 9 bases. This CDR3 region has 17 residues. Per the germline V gene, CDR1 is SGHNT and CDR2 is YENEEA. The V gene end was trimmed by 5 bases and the J gene end by 7 bases; junction bases not matched to a gene: 17. Here the CDR3 reads CASSPSGTSLFLGTQYF. The CDR3 DNA sequence: TGTGCCAGCAGCCCGAGCGGGACTAGCCTCTTTCTTGGGACCCAGTACTTC.

The V call is TRBV4-1, the J call TRBJ2-6; D remains unclear. The germline V gene has CDR1 MGHRA and CDR2 YSYEKL. The CDR3 is 14 residues long. Trimming left V 2 bases short and J 4 bases short, with 6 bases between. The CDR3 DNA sequence: TGCGCCAGCAGCCAACTACGCGGGGCCAACGTCCTGACTTTC. It encodes CASSQLRGANVLTF.

The chain's CDR3 is CSVAGTLDYGYTF. The DNA for the CDR3 is TGCAGCGTAGCCGGGACCCTGGACTATGGCTACACCTTC. This sequence joins TRBV29-1 and TRBJ1-2; D may be TRBD1 (5 bases). This CDR3 is built from 13 residues. In germline, CDR1 is SQVTM, CDR2 ANQGSEA. Trimming took off 6 bases at V and 3 bases at J, with 14 bases between the two ends.

This chain uses TRBV4-1 with TRBJ2-3; maybe TRBD1 (6 bases). Germline loops: CDR1 MGHRA, CDR2 YSYEKL. Trimming took off 0 bases at V and 2 bases at J, with 12 bases between the two ends. The CDR3 consists of 16 residues. The CDR3 sequence: CASSQDLQGPTDTQYF. Written as DNA, the CDR3 is TGCGCCAGCAGCCAAGATCTCCAGGGGCCCACAGATACGCAGTATTTT.

The chain joins TRBV6-2 or TRBV6-3 to TRBJ2-7; D gene unclear. The germline V gene encodes CDR1 MNHEY and CDR2 SVGEGT. The CDR3 contains 15 residues. Trimming removed 2 bases at V and 0 bases at J, with 11 bases between. CDR3 nucleotides: TGTGCCAGCAGTTACGGGATCTTGAGCTCCTACGAGCAGTACTTC. This translates into CASSYGILSSYEQYF.